One sample yielded the 25 T cell receptor beta chains listed below, sequenced in a study of T cell changes during pregnancy in multiple sclerosis. Some clones are missing from TCRdb's copy, which holds only in-frame ones; the method was immunoSEQ multiplex PCR. Here the sample spans roughly 64,000 clones, about 96% being singletons. The sequencing used CD8+ T cells from peripheral blood mononuclear cells, collected after pregnancy. Receptors were obtained from a female donor with multiple sclerosis, enrolled in a pregnancy study.

The CDR3 here is CASLRTGWDGYTF. The CDR3 region has the DNA TGTGCCAGCCTCCGGACAGGGTGGGATGGCTACACCTTC. The rearrangement links TRBV5-6 to TRBJ1-2; TRBD1 matches 8 bases. Germline values: CDR1 SGHDT, CDR2 YYEEEE. V shed 7 bases and J 6 bases; nucleotides not matched to a gene: 8. The CDR3 covers 13 residues.

The chain is built from TRBV6-5 and TRBJ2-2; 10 positions agree with TRBD2. This CDR3 region has 15 residues. Germline V CDR1 and CDR2: MNHEY, SVGAGI. The V gene end was trimmed by 7 bases and the J gene end by 5 bases; junction bases not matched to a gene: 7. Here the CDR3 DNA reads TGTGCCAGCAAGAGGATAGCGGGAGGTACCGGGGAGCTGTTTTTT. As protein: CASKRIAGGTGELFF.

The gene calls are TRBV7-9 and TRBJ1-1; TRBD1 aligns across 7 bases. The germline gives CDR1 SEHNR, CDR2 FQNEAQ (reference sequence). The V segment lost 10 bases and the J segment 1 base; nucleotides outside the gene matches: 3. The CDR3 sequence is 12 residues long. Written as DNA, the CDR3 is TGTGCCACGCGACAGGGGAACACTGAAGCTTTCTTT. Protein sequence: CATRQGNTEAFF.

This rearrangement joins TRBV27 to TRBJ2-5, with 11 nucleotides matching TRBD2. The germline V gene encodes CDR1 MNHEY and CDR2 SMNVEV (reference sequence). This CDR3 region has 15 residues. Trimming removed 7 bases from V and 2 bases from J; junction bases left unmatched: 6. The CDR3 nucleotides read TGTGCCAGCAATATAGCGGGAGGGCGACAAGAGACCCAGTACTTC. This codes for CASNIAGGRQETQYF.

The genes are TRBV5-1 and TRBJ1-3; no definite D call. The CDR3 is 14 amino acids. The germline CDR1 and CDR2 sequences are SGHRS and YFSETQ. Trimming stripped 0 bases from V and 4 bases from J, with 8 bases between. The CDR3 DNA follows: TGCGCCAGCAGCTTGGACAGTATGGGAAACACCATATATTTT. This translates into CASSLDSMGNTIYF.

This chain joins TRBV19 and TRBJ2-7; perhaps TRBD2 as D (6 bases). Germline V lookup: CDR1 LNHDA, CDR2 SQIVND (reference sequence). V was pared by 3 bases and J by 6 bases, with 12 bases between. The CDR3 is 13 amino acids. CDR3: CASSIVSGAEQYF. The CDR3 DNA is TGTGCCAGTAGTATCGTTAGCGGAGCCGAGCAGTACTTC. Variable domain in full (rest from reference TRBV19 and TRBJ2-7): DGGITQSPKYLFRKEGQNVTLSCEQNLNHDAMYWYRQDPGQGLRLIYYSQIVNDFQKGDIAEGYSVSREKKESFPLTVTSAQKNPTAFYLCASSIVSGAEQYFGPGTRLTVT.

This chain joins TRBV28 and TRBJ1-5; D is ambiguous. Germline loops: CDR1 MDHEN, CDR2 SYDVKM. The CDR3 runs to 13 residues. The V end was cut by 6 bases, the J end by 0 bases, with 6 bases between. CDR3 amino acids: CASRSHSNQPQHF. DNA of the CDR3: TGTGCCAGCAGGAGCCATAGCAATCAGCCCCAGCATTTT.

This chain links TRBV5-4 with TRBJ2-1; 7 positions match TRBD2. The germline gives CDR1 SGHNT, CDR2 YYREEE (reference sequence). V was clipped by 4 bases and J by 8 bases; unmatched bases: 9. The CDR3 is 14 residues long. CDR3 sequence reads: CASSPGPGGYEQFF. The CDR3 DNA reads TGTGCCAGCAGCCCCGGTCCCGGGGGGTATGAGCAGTTCTTC.

The chain uses TRBV6-6 and TRBJ1-1; possible D gene TRBD1, 6 bases. Germline loops: CDR1 MNHNY, CDR2 SVGAGI (reference sequence). The germline V and J ends were trimmed by 7 bases and 5 bases, with 20 bases remaining between them. This CDR3 is 15 amino acids long. This CDR3 is CASTRLRGVRTEAFF. CDR3 in DNA: TGTGCCAGCACACGACTCAGGGGAGTAAGGACTGAAGCTTTCTTT.

This chain joins TRBV27 and TRBJ2-1; TRBD2 matches at 13 bases. Germline lookup yields CDR1 MNHEY and CDR2 SMNVEV (reference sequence). Losses at the gene ends were 4 bases for V and 6 bases for J; bases not matched to a gene: 6. The CDR3 runs to 16 residues. The CDR3 sequence is CASSSSGTSGVNEQFF. CDR3 nucleotides: TGTGCCAGCAGTTCATCCGGGACTAGCGGGGTCAATGAGCAGTTCTTC.

This clone was seen only once. This chain links TRBV27 with TRBJ2-5, with D maybe TRBD1 (5 bases). Germline V gene lookup returns CDR1 MNHEY and CDR2 SMNVEV (reference sequence). Trimming shortened V by 2 bases and J by 3 bases, and 16 bases separated the two germline ends. The CDR3 runs 16 residues. The CDR3 loop is CASSLRNPLTEETQYF. Written as DNA, the CDR3 is TGTGCCAGCAGTTTACGTAACCCCCTGACAGAAGAGACCCAGTACTTC.

The chain carries TRBV27 and TRBJ1-5; possible D gene TRBD1, 5 bases. Trimming shortened V by 3 bases and J by 6 bases, and 9 bases separated the two germline ends. The germline gives CDR1 MNHEY, CDR2 SMNVEV (reference sequence). This CDR3 region has 13 residues. The CDR3 DNA sequence: TGTGCCAGCAGTTTCAGGGAAGGTCAGCCCCAGCATTTT. Amino acids: CASSFREGQPQHF.

The rearrangement joins TRBV4-1 to TRBJ2-7; 9 bases align to TRBD1. Losses at the gene ends were 1 base for V and 5 bases for J; bases not matched to a gene: 12. The CDR3 runs 17 residues. Germline values: CDR1 MGHRA, CDR2 YSYEKL. The chain's CDR3 is CASSQGPPGTGIDEQYF. In DNA form, the CDR3 reads TGCGCCAGCAGCCAAGGCCCTCCCGGGACAGGGATAGACGAGCAGTACTTC.

The chain carries TRBV19 and TRBJ2-1; D possibly corresponds to TRBD1 (5 bases). The V gene lost 8 bases and the J gene lost 5 bases, with 19 bases spanning the gap. The length of the CDR3 is 15 residues. Germline CDR1 is LNHDA and CDR2 is SQIVND (reference sequence). As DNA, the CDR3 is TGTGCCAGTCGCCCGTCGGCCAGGGTCCACAATGAGCAGTTCTTC. Its translation: CASRPSARVHNEQFF.

The J gene is TRBJ2-7, the V gene TRBV7-9; 11 nucleotides align to TRBD2. V trimming: 8 bases; J trimming: 7 bases; junction bases outside the gene matches: 16. The CDR3 has 16 residues. The germline gives CDR1 SEHNR, CDR2 FQNEAQ (reference sequence). CDR3 DNA: TGTGCCAGCGGACGAGGACTAGCGGGCCTCATGGGGGAGCAGTACTTC. Translated: CASGRGLAGLMGEQYF. The complete variable domain, with remaining parts taken from reference TRBV7-9 and TRBJ2-7, reads DTGVSQNPRHKITKRGQNVTFRCDPISEHNRLYWYRQTLGQGPEFLTYFQNEAQLEKSRLLSDRFSAERPKGSFSTLEIQRTEQGDSAMYLCASGRGLAGLMGEQYFGPGTRLTVT.

The rearrangement uses TRBV7-6 and TRBJ1-1; D might be TRBD1 (6 bases). CDR3 size: 16 residues. V lost 2 bases and J 4 bases, leaving 17 bases between the germline ends. Germline lookup yields CDR1 SGHVS and CDR2 FNYEAQ. The DNA for the CDR3 is TGTGCCAGCAGCTTAAGGGTTGGGGGCTCGAGCACTGAAGCTTTCTTT. It specifies CASSLRVGGSSTEAFF.

This chain joins TRBV19 and TRBJ2-1; maybe TRBD2 (6 bases). V lost 7 bases and J lost 5, with 18 bases in between. CDR3 length: 15 residues. Germline CDR1 and CDR2: LNHDA and SQIVND (reference sequence). CDR3 protein: CASTIGAGPNNEQFF. The CDR3 nucleotides are TGTGCCAGTACCATCGGAGCGGGCCCGAACAATGAGCAGTTCTTC.

J is TRBJ2-3 and V is TRBV7-2; D is possibly TRBD2 (6 bases). V lost 0 bases to trimming and J lost 0 bases, with 16 bases between them. The CDR3 is 18 amino acids. CDR1 and CDR2 (germline): SGHTA, FQGNSA. CDR3 region: CASSLARLDQLSTDTQYF. CDR3 DNA sequence: TGTGCCAGCAGCTTAGCGAGACTAGATCAATTGAGCACAGATACGCAGTATTTT.

This clone was recorded at least ten times. J is TRBJ1-1 and V is TRBV28; a possible D gene is TRBD1 (6 bases). This CDR3 contains 15 residues. Trimming stripped 2 bases from V and 8 bases from J, with 18 bases between. The germline V gene has CDR1 MDHEN and CDR2 SYDVKM. CDR3 DNA: TGTGCCAGCAGTTTAAAAAGTCGGGGGGGCGCCGAAGCTTTCTTT. This codes for CASSLKSRGGAEAFF.

This chain uses TRBV11-3 with TRBJ2-3, with D tentatively TRBD1 (6 bases). V dropped 5 bases and J dropped 1 base, with 13 bases sitting between them. The CDR3 length is 15 residues. Germline CDR1 reads SGHNT; CDR2 reads YENEEA. DNA of the CDR3: TGTGCCAGCAGCCAACGGACAGAAGGCACAGATACGCAGTATTTT. Translating gives CASSQRTEGTDTQYF.

The chain carries TRBV28 and TRBJ2-3; the match to TRBD1 covers 9 bases. Germline lookup yields CDR1 MDHEN and CDR2 SYDVKM. This CDR3 contains 16 residues. The V gene end was trimmed by 3 bases and the J gene end by 1 base; junction bases not matched to a gene: 5. The CDR3 reads CASSFPGQGGTDTQYF. In nucleotides, the CDR3 is TGTGCCAGCAGTTTCCCGGGACAGGGCGGCACAGATACGCAGTATTTT. The full variable domain, its missing parts supplied by reference TRBV28 and TRBJ2-3, is DVKVTQSSRYLVKRTGEKVFLECVQDMDHENMFWYRQDPGLGLRLIYFSYDVKMKEKGDIPEGYSVSREKKERFSLILESASTNQTSMYLCASSFPGQGGTDTQYFGPGTRLTVL.

V is TRBV30 and J is TRBJ1-1; D unclear. CDR3 length equals 13 residues. Trimming cost V 3 bases and J 5 bases, with 13 bases left between them. Germline CDR1 and CDR2: GTSNPN and SVGIG (reference sequence). CDR3 residues: CAWSDGPGTEAFF. The CDR3 nucleotides read TGTGCCTGGAGCGACGGTCCGGGGACTGAAGCTTTCTTT.

V is TRBV28 and J is TRBJ1-1, with 12 bases fitting TRBD1. The CDR3 has 19 amino acids. Per the germline V gene, CDR1 is MDHEN and CDR2 is SYDVKM. Germline trimming cut 5 bases from V and 8 bases from J; bases unmatched to any gene: 21. The CDR3 DNA is TGTGCCAGCAGTACCACACTCCGGGACAGGGGGCGAAGTGGGGGCGAAGCTTTCTTT. Its translation is CASSTTLRDRGRSGGEAFF.

The chain joins TRBV2 to TRBJ2-7; 9 positions match TRBD1. The CDR3 is 17 residues long. Trimming took 4 bases from V and 3 from J; bases not matched to a gene: 13. CDR1 SNHLY and CDR2 FYNNEI come from the germline V gene. The CDR3 is CASSGSRDRAWSYEQYF. In nucleotides, the CDR3 is TGTGCCAGCAGTGGGTCCCGGGACAGGGCTTGGAGCTACGAGCAGTACTTC.

This clone was observed a single time. V gene TRBV5-1 combines with J gene TRBJ2-7; 13 nucleotides line up with TRBD2. Germline V lookup: CDR1 SGHRS, CDR2 YFSETQ. V lost 6 bases to trimming and J lost 5 bases; unmatched junction nucleotides: 14. The CDR3 is made up of 17 amino acids. CDR3 region: CASNSGTSGIGADEQYF. CDR3 bases: TGCGCCAGCAATTCCGGGACTAGCGGGATTGGTGCGGACGAGCAGTACTTC.